This entry features one T cell receptor (beta chain) sequence. This record comes from a study of T-cell reconstitution after alpha-beta-depleted transplantation in children. TCRbeta library preparation incorporated unique molecular identifiers. TCRdb itself ran the PCR reads through MiXCR, one entry per CDR3 protein. The sample contains approximately 400,000 distinct CDR3 sequences, about a tenth of which appear only once. Germline CDR1 is GTSNPN and CDR2 is SVGIG (reference sequence). The ends were cut back, 4 bases at V and 6 bases at J, with 14 bases in the middle. The CDR3 has 13 residues. This TCR derives from a human donor who donated a stem cell graft to a child with acute myeloid leukemia. The starting material was PBMCs from the stem cell graft donor, obtained from the stem cell graft. The chain combines TRBV30 with TRBJ2-3, with D tentatively TRBD2 (5 bases). CDR3 DNA sequence: TGTGCCTGGAATCCTAGCCCTATGGATACGCAGTATTTT. Amino acids: CAWNPSPMDTQYF. Drawing the rest from reference TRBV30 and TRBJ2-3, the complete variable domain is SQTIHQWPATLVQPVGSPLSLECTVEGTSNPNLYWYRQAAGRGLQLLFYSVGIGQISSEVPQNLSASRPQDRQFILSSKKLLLSDSGFYLCAWNPSPMDTQYFGPGTRLTVL.